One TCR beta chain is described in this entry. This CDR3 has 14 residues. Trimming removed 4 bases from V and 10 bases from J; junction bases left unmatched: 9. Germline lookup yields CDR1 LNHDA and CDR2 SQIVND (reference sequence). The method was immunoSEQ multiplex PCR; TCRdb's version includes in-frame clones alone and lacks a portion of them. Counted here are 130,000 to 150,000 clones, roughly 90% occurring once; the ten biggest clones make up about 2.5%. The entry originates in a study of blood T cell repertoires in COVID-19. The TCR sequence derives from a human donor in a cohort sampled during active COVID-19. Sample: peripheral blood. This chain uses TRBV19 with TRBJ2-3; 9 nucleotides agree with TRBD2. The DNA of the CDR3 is TGTGCCAGTAGTACCGGGACTAGCTCAGCTGCGCAGTATTTT. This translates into CASSTGTSSAAQYF.